The 11 T cell receptor beta chains below were found in one sample sequenced in a study of CD8+ T cells in alopecia areata. Treatment given: oral pan-JAK inhibitor, 5-10 mg twice daily. RNA, once extracted, was reverse transcribed into cDNA for use as the sequencing template. Clones were read by immunoSEQ multiplex PCR, and TCRdb kept only the in-frame ones, dropping some. The sample has over 150,000 clones, about 48% seen once; the top ten hold about a tenth. Specimen: CD8+ T cells sorted from blood, collected at week 24, from a patient treated with tofacitinib. The receptors here all came from a human donor with alopecia areata.

In this sample, this clone turned up a few times. V is TRBV5-1 and J is TRBJ2-6; D call uncertain. The CDR3 contains 14 residues. V lost 4 bases and J 4 bases, leaving 9 bases between the germline ends. CDR1 is SGHRS and CDR2 is YFSETQ in the germline V gene. CDR3 sequence: CASSPSNGANVLTF. DNA of the CDR3: TGCGCCAGCAGCCCCTCGAACGGGGCCAACGTCCTGACTTTC. Supplemented by reference TRBV5-1 and TRBJ2-6, the full variable domain reads KAGVTQTPRYLIKTRGQQVTLSCSPISGHRSVSWYQQTPGQGLQFLFEYFSETQRNKGNFPGRFSGRQFSNSRSEMNVSTLELGDSALYLCASSPSNGANVLTFGAGSRLTVL.

The rearrangement links TRBV11-2 to TRBJ2-7, with no clear D. The CDR3 totals 13 residues. V dropped 1 base and J dropped 10 bases, with 14 bases sitting between them. CDR1 is SGHAT and CDR2 is FQNNGV in the germline V gene. CDR3 protein: CASSLASRSFQYF. In nucleotides, the CDR3 is TGTGCCAGCAGCTTAGCTTCCAGAAGCTTCCAGTACTTC.

This clone was recorded only once. The chain combines TRBV15 with TRBJ2-1; D unclear. Trimming removed 3 bases at V and 1 base at J, with 10 bases between. Germline V gene sequence: CDR1 LNHNV, CDR2 YYDKDF (reference sequence). CDR3 size: 15 residues. CDR3 amino acids: CATSSGSNSYNEQFF. The CDR3 region has the DNA TGTGCCACCAGCAGCGGTTCCAATTCCTACAATGAGCAGTTCTTC.

CDR3 residues: CASQGQGALGYTF. The CDR3 bases are TGCGCCAGCCAAGGACAGGGGGCTTTGGGCTACACCTTC. The chain uses TRBV5-1 and TRBJ1-2; 11 bases fit TRBD1. The CDR3 has 13 residues. V shed 7 bases, J shed 8 bases, and the junction held 7 bases outside the gene matches. Germline lookup yields CDR1 SGHRS and CDR2 YFSETQ.

DNA of the CDR3: TGTGCCAGTAGTATTCCGGGACCCAATGGAGCTTTCTTT. It is translated as CASSIPGPNGAFF. The chain couples TRBV19 to TRBJ1-1; tentatively, D is TRBD1 (5 bases). The CDR3 totals 13 residues. Germline CDR1 LNHDA, CDR2 SQIVND (reference sequence). Trimming removed 3 bases at V and 10 bases at J, with 15 bases between.

The chain combines TRBV4-3 with TRBJ1-2; possibly TRBD1 for D (5 bases). CDR3 size: 16 residues. The germline V gene has CDR1 LGHNA and CDR2 YSLEER. V was clipped by 4 bases and J by 7 bases, with 22 bases between them. As DNA, the CDR3 is TGCGCCAGCAGCCCATGGGGTGAGGCAGGGACGGGTGGCTACACCTTC. It specifies CASSPWGEAGTGGYTF.

The rearrangement uses TRBV7-8 and TRBJ1-5; D gene ambiguous. The CDR3 extends over 14 amino acids. CDR1 SGHVS and CDR2 FQNEAQ come from the germline V gene. Trimming stripped 4 bases from V and 1 base from J, with 8 bases between. The CDR3 sequence: CASSWGGSNQPQHF. CDR3 nucleotides: TGTGCCAGCAGCTGGGGAGGCAGCAATCAGCCCCAGCATTTT.

The chain employs TRBV7-3 and TRBJ2-1; D gene ambiguous. CDR1 is SGHTA, CDR2 FQGTGA, per germline. The CDR3 has 15 amino acids. Trimming cost V 2 bases and J 6 bases, with 14 bases left between them. The CDR3 DNA reads TGTGCCAGCAGCTTAGCTCTTTCTGGTAGCAATGAGCAGTTCTTC. Protein sequence: CASSLALSGSNEQFF.

The chain recombines TRBV2 with TRBJ2-7, with D possibly being TRBD1 or TRBD2 (6 bases each). The CDR3 extends over 14 amino acids. Germline V gene sequence: CDR1 SNHLY, CDR2 FYNNEI. Trimming left V 6 bases short and J 1 base short, with 13 bases between. CDR3 nucleotides: TGTGCCAGCAGGTCGGGGGCCCTATCCTACGAGCAGTACTTC. Its translation: CASRSGALSYEQYF.

This sequence joins TRBV4-3 and TRBJ2-3, with D uncertain. CDR1 is LGHNA, CDR2 YSLEER, per germline. The V and J ends lost 3 bases and 7 bases respectively, with 11 bases between them. The CDR3 contains 13 residues. CDR3 coding DNA: TGCGCCAGCAGCCAGGAACGGCTTCATACGCAGTATTTT. Residues: CASSQERLHTQYF.

This chain uses TRBV30 with TRBJ2-7; TRBD1 is a possible D gene (5 bases). The CDR3 is 13 residues long. Germline CDR1 GTSNPN, CDR2 SVGIG (reference sequence). Trimming removed 0 bases at V and 5 bases at J, with 11 bases between. The CDR3 bases are TGTGCCTGGAGTGTAACCAGGGTCGACGAGCAGTACTTC. As protein: CAWSVTRVDEQYF. The complete variable domain, with remaining parts taken from reference TRBV30 and TRBJ2-7, reads SQTIHQWPATLVQPVGSPLSLECTVEGTSNPNLYWYRQAAGRGLQLLFYSVGIGQISSEVPQNLSASRPQDRQFILSSKKLLLSDSGFYLCAWSVTRVDEQYFGPGTRLTVT.